This T cell receptor (beta chain) was sequenced for a study of blood T cells in healthy people across ages. As regards this clonotype: Antigen: not known.

Primers used in a second PCR of roughly 6 to 11 cycles were a sample-barcoded 5' primer and a J-beta primer mix. TCRdb re-derived calls from the 5' RACE reads in MiXCR, one entry per CDR3 protein. Found here are about a million distinct CDR3 sequences, 30% to 40% of them singletons; the top ten hold less than 15%. The CDR3 contains 16 residues. Germline V gene lookup returns CDR1 MNHEY and CDR2 SVGEGT. V lost 4 bases and J lost 4; bases outside the gene matches: 9. They isolated at least 6.5 million PBMCs from each sample. Study results and limitations: Nothing was known about donor CMV status, and this possibly confounded expanded clonotype changes. Among long-lived donors, naive CD4+ cells were more numerous and diversity higher than in aged donors.

The clonotype comes from a man younger than 30 in good health. Sequenced: blood. The rearrangement links TRBV6-2 or TRBV6-3 to TRBJ2-1; 8 nucleotides align to TRBD1. CDR3: CASSSPGQVPYNEQFF. The CDR3 nucleotides read TGTGCCAGCAGTTCACCGGGACAGGTGCCTTACAATGAGCAGTTCTTC.